This T cell receptor (beta chain) was sequenced for a study of identical twins. A template switching step contributed a universal primer site, while unique molecular identifiers were present in the cDNA. TCRdb reanalysed the 5' RACE reads using MiXCR and keeps one entry per CDR3 protein. The table shows 1.5 million to 2 million distinct CDR3 sequences, with 32% occurring only once. This clonotype was picked up many times. Its matching antigen is unknown. Looked up from germline, CDR1 is MNHNS and CDR2 is SASEGT. This CDR3 contains 13 residues. The V end lost 1 base, the J end lost 4 bases, and 7 bases lay between the germline ends. Regarding the study as a whole: The conclusions drew on cross-sectional statistical analysis instead of tracking the same donors. Insertion counts were lower in abundant cord blood beta clonotypes, a trend that memory repertoires did not show.

Healthy Caucasians alone served as donors. This clonotype was sampled from a newborn girl in good health. This chain links TRBV6-1 with TRBJ1-2, with a weak D call TRBD1 (5 bases). Material for sequencing was cord blood. CDR3 residues: CASSEGGGYGYTF. CDR3 bases: TGTGCCAGCAGTGAAGGGGGGGGCTATGGCTACACCTTC.